The clone carrying this T cell receptor (beta chain) was seen repeatedly, ten times or more. No antigen is known for it. All sequencing subjects had displayed CD8+CD57+ cell expansion on flow cytometry. This CDR3 spans 14 amino acids. Looked up from germline, CDR1 is MNHNS and CDR2 is SASEGT. Trimming took off 4 bases at V and 5 bases at J, with 12 bases between the two ends. The sample originates from a study of CD8+CD57+ T cells in acquired aplastic anemia. Study-level background: Sorting CD4+ and CD8+ cells gave DNA averaging approximately 3 ug. Study results and limitations: Patients and healthy controls showed no significant CD8+ Simpson's diversity difference.

Genomic DNA, serving as template, underwent TCR beta VDJ and CDR3 profiling. TCRdb itself ran the reads through MiXCR, one entry per CDR3 protein. Of about 220,000 distinct CDR3 sequences in the sample, more than 40% were seen once. The chain joins TRBV6-1 to TRBJ2-1; a possible D gene is TRBD1 (6 bases). Sequencing used sorted CD4+, CD8+, or CD8+CD57+ T cells (not recorded which) from PBMCs. The receptor's source is a human donor with aplastic anemia. CDR3 nucleotides: TGTGCCAGCAGTGTGGGGGCCGGGAACAATGAGCAGTTCTTC. Encoded protein: CASSVGAGNNEQFF.